Listed below are T cell receptor beta chains from one sample, sequenced in a study of T cell changes during pregnancy in multiple sclerosis. The data were produced by immunoSEQ multiplex PCR, yet TCRdb's version contains in-frame clones alone and is incomplete. The data hold about 58,000 clones, with around 93% observed a single time. Sequences were derived from CD8+ T cells from peripheral blood mononuclear cells, sampled in the second trimester of pregnancy. The receptors were sampled from a female donor with multiple sclerosis, enrolled in a pregnancy study. Both conserved end residues are part of each CDR3. Fields, in order: CDR3 protein, CDR3 DNA, V gene, J gene, clone size, D gene. A D gene is named only where the DNA matches it firmly. The size field is filled for only some rows; it gives once, few, many or a size class.

CASSVLKTGSNEKLFF	TGTGCCAGCAGTGTCCTAAAAACAGGGTCTAATGAAAAACTGTTTTTT	TRBV6-1	TRBJ1-4	NA	NA
CASTGEWNEQFF	TGTGCCAGCACCGGGGAATGGAATGAGCAGTTCTTC	TRBV27	TRBJ2-1	NA	NA
CASSSGTGGRDEQYF	TGTGCCAGCAGCAGTGGGACAGGGGGCCGGGACGAGCAGTACTTC	TRBV7-3	TRBJ2-7	NA	TRBD1
CASSPGPSIYEQYF	TGTGCCAGCAGTCCTGGGCCCTCGATCTACGAGCAGTACTTC	TRBV27	TRBJ2-7	NA	NA
CASSPLTTGGNTDTQYF	TGTGCCAGCAGTCCCCTAACGACAGGGGGGAACACAGATACGCAGTATTTT	TRBV27	TRBJ2-3	NA	TRBD1
CASSSAGATNEKLFF	TGTGCCAGCAGCTCCGCGGGGGCAACTAATGAAAAACTGTTTTTT	TRBV7-9	TRBJ1-4	NA	NA
CASSGGHHSGNTIYF	TGCGCCAGCAGCGGGGGACATCACTCTGGAAACACCATATATTTT	TRBV5-1	TRBJ1-3	once	NA
CASSISTARGEQFF	TGTGCCAGTAGTATATCGACTGCAAGGGGTGAGCAGTTCTTC	TRBV19	TRBJ2-1	NA	NA
CASSFGQGQETQYF	TGTGCCAGCAGCTTCGGACAGGGGCAAGAGACCCAGTACTTC	TRBV7-7	TRBJ2-5	NA	TRBD1
CASSEDPGGEGTNTGELFF	TGTGCCAGCAGTGAAGATCCGGGGGGGGAGGGGACGAACACCGGGGAGCTGTTTTTT	TRBV6-1	TRBJ2-2	NA	TRBD2
CASSGGGGAINEQFF	TGTGCCAGCAGCGGCGGCGGGGGCGCGATCAATGAGCAGTTCTTC	TRBV9	TRBJ2-1	once	NA
CASSWDSSYEQYF	TGTGCCAGCAGCTGGGACAGCTCCTACGAGCAGTACTTC	TRBV7-9	TRBJ2-7	once	TRBD1
CASSLVVGTYTDYEQYF	TGTGCCAGCAGCTTAGTGGTAGGGACATATACCGACTACGAGCAGTACTTC	TRBV7-6	TRBJ2-7	NA	NA
CATSRTTGQAEAFF	TGTGCCACCAGCAGAACCACAGGGCAGGCTGAAGCTTTCTTT	TRBV15	TRBJ1-1	NA	NA
CASSAYLQETQYF	TGTGCCAGCAGTGCCTATCTACAAGAGACCCAGTACTTC	TRBV6-1	TRBJ2-5	NA	NA
CASSAVGYEAGICF	TGTGCCAGCAGCGCGGTTGGCTATGAGGCGGGAATATGTTTC	TRBV7-9	TRBJ2-7	NA	NA
CASSLARGLNYNEQFF	TGTGCCAGCAGCTTAGCGCGGGGCCTTAATTACAATGAGCAGTTCTTC	TRBV7-6	TRBJ2-1	NA	NA
CSVAGTGRPPGSYEQYF	TGCAGCGTCGCCGGGACAGGAAGGCCCCCGGGGAGCTACGAGCAGTACTTC	TRBV29-1	TRBJ2-7	NA	TRBD1
CASSPQIRATNEKLFF	TGTGCCAGCAGCCCCCAGATCAGGGCAACTAATGAAAAACTGTTTTTT	TRBV4-2	TRBJ1-4	NA	NA
CASTPTGYQETQYF	TGTGCCAGCACTCCGACAGGGTATCAAGAGACCCAGTACTTC	TRBV6-6	TRBJ2-5	NA	TRBD1
CASSISDNNEQFF	TGTGCCAGTAGTATTTCGGACAACAATGAGCAGTTCTTC	TRBV19	TRBJ2-1	NA	NA
CATDRGGSRETQYF	TGTGCCACCGACAGGGGGGGATCTAGAGAGACCCAGTACTTC	TRBV2	TRBJ2-5	NA	TRBD1
CASVGLAHRDTQYF	TGTGCCAGCGTAGGACTCGCACACCGGGATACGCAGTATTTT	TRBV13	TRBJ2-3	NA	NA
CASSSKGAGNKLYEQYF	TGTGCCAGCAGCTCTAAGGGGGCGGGAAATAAGCTCTACGAGCAGTACTTC	TRBV13	TRBJ2-7	NA	NA
CASTSGTPDSYEQYF	TGTGCCAGTACCTCCGGGACACCGGACTCCTACGAGCAGTACTTC	TRBV19	TRBJ2-7	NA	NA
CSVELAGDNEQFF	TGCAGCGTTGAACTAGCGGGAGACAATGAGCAGTTCTTC	TRBV29-1	TRBJ2-1	NA	TRBD2
CASSLRQIQETQYF	TGTGCCAGCAGCTTACGACAGATCCAAGAGACCCAGTACTTC	TRBV7-6	TRBJ2-5	NA	NA
CASSFAGSSSYEQYF	TGTGCCAGCAGCTTCGCAGGTAGTTCCTCCTACGAGCAGTACTTC	TRBV7-2	TRBJ2-7	NA	NA
CASSLTDGVETQYF	TGTGCCAGCAGCTTAACGGACGGGGTAGAGACCCAGTACTTC	TRBV7-9	TRBJ2-5	NA	NA
CASRPAGVGIDTQYF	TGTGCCAGCAGACCAGCGGGAGTGGGGATAGATACGCAGTATTTT	TRBV6-5	TRBJ2-3	once	TRBD2
CASSPASGGYEQFF	TGTGCCAGCAGTCCCGCTAGCGGGGGTTATGAGCAGTTCTTC	TRBV5-4	TRBJ2-1	NA	TRBD2
CASSPPGGYNEQFF	TGTGCCAGCAGCCCCCCGGGGGGCTACAATGAGCAGTTCTTC	TRBV9	TRBJ2-1	NA	TRBD2
CASSSGGPSGGYTF	TGTGCCAGCAGTTCAGGAGGCCCTTCGGGGGGCTACACCTTC	TRBV6-5	TRBJ1-2	NA	NA
CASSQDRASRWETQYF	TGCGCCAGCAGCCAAGACCGAGCTAGCCGGTGGGAGACCCAGTACTTC	TRBV4-3	TRBJ2-5	NA	NA
CASSSTGGGNYGYTF	TGTGCCAGCAGCTCCACAGGGGGCGGTAACTATGGCTACACCTTC	TRBV7-9	TRBJ1-2	NA	TRBD1
CASSFGIGVYNEQFF	TGTGCCAGCAGCTTTGGGATAGGGGTCTACAATGAGCAGTTCTTC	TRBV7-9	TRBJ2-1	NA	NA
CASSQGGGAGDTQYF	TGCGCCAGCAGCCAGGGAGGGGGGGCAGGAGATACGCAGTATTTT	TRBV4-1	TRBJ2-3	NA	NA
CASSLARVNTEAFF	TGTGCCAGCAGCTTAGCCCGGGTGAACACTGAAGCTTTCTTT	TRBV7-9	TRBJ1-1	NA	NA
CASSPTRDRTSTDYGYTF	TGTGCCAGCTCACCGACCCGGGACAGGACCTCTACGGACTATGGCTACACCTTC	TRBV18	TRBJ1-2	NA	TRBD1
CASSPYLQETQYF	TGTGCCAGCAGTCCGTACTTACAAGAGACCCAGTACTTC	TRBV27	TRBJ2-5	NA	NA
CASSPAGSNQPQHF	TGTGCCAGCAGCCCGGCAGGGTCCAATCAGCCCCAGCATTTT	TRBV6-5	TRBJ1-5	NA	NA
CASSQEGVAAPTDTQYF	TGTGCCAGCAGCCAAGAGGGTGTAGCGGCTCCCACAGATACGCAGTATTTT	TRBV4-2	TRBJ2-3	NA	NA
CASSLSDRVWEKLFF	TGTGCCAGCAGCTTATCGGACAGGGTCTGGGAAAAACTGTTTTTT	TRBV7-6	TRBJ1-4	NA	TRBD1
CASSVADSPSYNSPLHF	TGTGCCAGCAGCGTAGCGGACAGCCCATCCTATAATTCACCCCTCCACTTT	TRBV9	TRBJ1-6	NA	NA
CSVERLAGLTYNEQFF	TGCAGCGTTGAAAGGCTAGCGGGACTAACTTACAATGAGCAGTTCTTC	TRBV29-1	TRBJ2-1	once	TRBD2
CASSQVPLLEQYF	TGTGCCAGCAGCCAAGTTCCCCTTCTCGAGCAGTACTTC	TRBV14	TRBJ2-7	NA	NA
CASSYYGPVSNQPQHF	TGTGCCAGCAGTTACTATGGGCCGGTTAGCAATCAGCCCCAGCATTTT	TRBV6-6	TRBJ1-5	once	NA
CASSSTLAGYKDTQYF	TGTGCCAGCAGCTCGACCCTAGCGGGGTATAAGGATACGCAGTATTTT	TRBV13	TRBJ2-3	NA	TRBD2